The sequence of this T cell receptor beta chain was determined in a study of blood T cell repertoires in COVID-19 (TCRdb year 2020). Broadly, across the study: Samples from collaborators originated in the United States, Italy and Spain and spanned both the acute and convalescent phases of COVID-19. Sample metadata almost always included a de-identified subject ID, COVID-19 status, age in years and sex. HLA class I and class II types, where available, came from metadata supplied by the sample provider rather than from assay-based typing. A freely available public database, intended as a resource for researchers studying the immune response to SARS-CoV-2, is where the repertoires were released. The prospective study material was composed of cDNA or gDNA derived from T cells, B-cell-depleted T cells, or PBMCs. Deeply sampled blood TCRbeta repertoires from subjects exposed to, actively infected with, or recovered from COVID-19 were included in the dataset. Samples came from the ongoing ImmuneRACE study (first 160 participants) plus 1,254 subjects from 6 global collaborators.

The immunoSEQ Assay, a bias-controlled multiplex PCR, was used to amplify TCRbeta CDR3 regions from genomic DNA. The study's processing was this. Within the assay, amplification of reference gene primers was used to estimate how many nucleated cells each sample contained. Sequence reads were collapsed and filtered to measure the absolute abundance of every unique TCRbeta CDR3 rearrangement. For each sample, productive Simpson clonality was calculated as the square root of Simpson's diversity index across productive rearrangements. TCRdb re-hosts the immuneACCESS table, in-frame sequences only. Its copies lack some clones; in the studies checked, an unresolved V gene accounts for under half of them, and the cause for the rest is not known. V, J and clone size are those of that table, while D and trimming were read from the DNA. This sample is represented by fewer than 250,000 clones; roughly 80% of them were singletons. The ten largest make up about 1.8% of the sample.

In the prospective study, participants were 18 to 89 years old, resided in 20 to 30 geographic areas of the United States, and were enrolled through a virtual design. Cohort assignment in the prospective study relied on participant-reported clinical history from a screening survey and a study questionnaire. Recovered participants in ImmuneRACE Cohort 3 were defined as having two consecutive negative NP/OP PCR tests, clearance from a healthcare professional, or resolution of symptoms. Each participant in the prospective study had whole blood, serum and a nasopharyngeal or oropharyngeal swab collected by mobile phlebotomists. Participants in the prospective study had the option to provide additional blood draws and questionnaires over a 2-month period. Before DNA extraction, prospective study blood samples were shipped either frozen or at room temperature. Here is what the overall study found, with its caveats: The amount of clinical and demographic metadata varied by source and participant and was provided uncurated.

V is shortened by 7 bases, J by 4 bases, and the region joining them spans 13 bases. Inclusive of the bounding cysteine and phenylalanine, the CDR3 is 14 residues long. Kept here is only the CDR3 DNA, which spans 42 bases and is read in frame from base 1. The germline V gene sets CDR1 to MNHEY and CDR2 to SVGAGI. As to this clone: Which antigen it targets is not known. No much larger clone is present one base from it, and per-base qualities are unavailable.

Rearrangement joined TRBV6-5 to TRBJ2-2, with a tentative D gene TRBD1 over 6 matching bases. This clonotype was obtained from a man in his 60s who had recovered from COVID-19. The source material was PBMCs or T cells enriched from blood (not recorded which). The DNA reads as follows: TGTGCCAGCAAACGGACACAGGGCACCGGGGAGCTGTTTTTT. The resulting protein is CASKRTQGTGELFF.